Each of the 29 T cell receptor beta chains below was sequenced from the same sample in a study of cytomegalovirus exposure and HLA in healthy donors. PCR amplification relied on 60 Vbeta primers (plus 13 Jbeta primers). Generated by immunoSEQ multiplex PCR, the TCRdb table keeps only in-frame clones and is missing some. The table includes approximately 110,000 clones, approximately 80% detected once. The sample comprised PBMCs. These receptors all stem from a man in his forties in good health and CMV-seronegative.

The genes are TRBV2 and TRBJ1-2; tentative D call: TRBD1 (5 bases). This CDR3 has 13 amino acids. V shed 3 bases and J shed 7 bases, with 12 bases lying between them. Germline V gives CDR1 SNHLY, CDR2 FYNNEI. The CDR3 is CASSDLPGGGYTF. The CDR3, as DNA: TGTGCCAGCAGTGACTTGCCGGGGGGTGGCTACACCTTC. The whole variable domain, remainder taken from reference TRBV2 and TRBJ1-2, is EPEVTQTPSHQVTQMGQEVILRCVPISNHLYFYWYRQILGQKVEFLVSFYNNEISEKSEIFDDQFSVERPDGSNFTLKIRSTKLEDSAMYFCASSDLPGGGYTFGSGTRLTVV.

The chain employs TRBV7-2 and TRBJ2-1, with 7 positions matching TRBD1. After removal of 5 bases from V and 10 bases from J, the junction contained 11 bases not matched to a gene. Germline V gene data show CDR1 as SGHTA and CDR2 as FQGNSA. There are 14 residues in the CDR3. The DNA of the CDR3 is TGTGCCAGCAGCGCCGATACAGGGGACGGGGAGCAGTTCTTC. Its protein product is CASSADTGDGEQFF.

The chain links TRBV14 to TRBJ2-4; D gene ambiguous. Germline CDR1 is SGHDN and CDR2 is FVKESK. The V end was cut by 4 bases, the J end by 1 base, with 5 bases between. The CDR3 runs 13 residues. As DNA, the CDR3 is TGTGCCAGCAGCCTCTCGGCCAAAAACATTCAGTACTTC. This encodes CASSLSAKNIQYF.

The genes are TRBV4-2 and TRBJ2-7; 8 bases line up with TRBD2. Germline V gene lookup returns CDR1 LGHNA and CDR2 YNFKEQ. With V trimmed by 2 bases and J by 2 bases, 11 bases remained unmatched. The CDR3 is 17 amino acids. DNA for the CDR3: TGTGCCAGCAGCCAAATGAGCGGGGGACTAGGTACCTACGAGCAGTACTTC. It yields the protein CASSQMSGGLGTYEQYF.

CDR3 region: CASSPQGQGSTGELFF. The CDR3 DNA is TGCGCCAGCAGCCCACAGGGACAGGGAAGCACCGGGGAGCTGTTTTTT. V usage is TRBV5-1 and J usage is TRBJ2-2; 9 nucleotides agree with TRBD1. The CDR3 loop spans 16 amino acids. With 4 bases clipped from V and 4 bases from J, the junction kept 8 bases outside the gene matches. In germline, CDR1 is SGHRS, CDR2 YFSETQ.

The genes are TRBV4-3 and TRBJ2-5, with TRBD1 matching over 7 bases. With V trimmed by 4 bases and J by 6 bases, 14 bases remained unmatched. The CDR3 has 16 residues. The V gene's germline CDR1 is LGHNA and CDR2 YSLEER. The CDR3 bases are TGCGCCAGCAGCCGAGGAACAGGGGAGAGGAGACAGACCCAGTACTTC. Encoded protein: CASSRGTGERRQTQYF.

The chain links TRBV4-3 to TRBJ2-6, with D tentatively TRBD2 (5 bases). Germline CDR1 LGHNA, CDR2 YSLEER. The V end was cut by 1 base, the J end by 4 bases, with 8 bases between. This CDR3 comprises 15 residues. This CDR3 reads CASSQGGAGANVLTF. The CDR3 DNA follows: TGCGCCAGCAGCCAAGGGGGAGCCGGGGCCAACGTCCTGACTTTC.

The chain joins TRBV18 to TRBJ1-1; no clear D. The V gene's germline CDR1 is KGHSH and CDR2 LQKENI. Trimming shortened V by 2 bases and J by 5 bases, and 9 bases separated the two germline ends. The CDR3 covers 13 residues. The CDR3, as DNA: TGTGCCAGCTCACCATTAATCCTTACTGAAGCTTTCTTT. This sequence encodes CASSPLILTEAFF.

The chain links TRBV6-4 to TRBJ2-1; a possible D gene is TRBD2 (7 bases). Per the germline V gene, CDR1 is MRHNA and CDR2 is SNTAGT. The V gene lost 3 bases and the J gene lost 8 bases, with 17 bases spanning the gap. This CDR3 has 15 residues. The CDR3 DNA reads TGTGCCAGCAGTGAGGGGGGGCAGGGTGGCTATGAGCAGTTCTTC. Its translation: CASSEGGQGGYEQFF.

This clone was recorded a few times. J is TRBJ1-5 and V is TRBV28; D possibly corresponds to TRBD1 (5 bases). V dropped 7 bases and J dropped 0 bases, with 16 bases sitting between them. The CDR3 loop spans 16 amino acids. Germline CDR1 MDHEN, CDR2 SYDVKM. Here the CDR3 reads CASILRGGNSNQPQHF. The CDR3 DNA follows: TGTGCCAGCATTCTTAGGGGAGGGAATAGCAATCAGCCCCAGCATTTT.

The rearrangement links TRBV4-1 to TRBJ2-1, with TRBD2 as a possible D gene (6 bases). The germline V gene has CDR1 MGHRA and CDR2 YSYEKL. V gave up 1 base and J gave up 6 bases, with 13 bases separating them. The CDR3 is 15 amino acids. In DNA form, the CDR3 reads TGCGCCAGCAGCCAAGTTTATGGGACTCTCAATGAGCAGTTCTTC. The encoded protein is CASSQVYGTLNEQFF.

This chain links TRBV6-6 with TRBJ1-1; 8 bases fit TRBD1. The CDR3 runs to 14 residues. Germline assignment: CDR1 MNHNY and CDR2 SVGAGI (reference sequence). The trim removed 6 bases at V and 1 base at J, leaving 4 bases unmatched. Here the CDR3 DNA reads TGTGCCAGCAGCGGTCAGGGGGCGAACACTGAAGCTTTCTTT. This gives the protein CASSGQGANTEAFF.

CDR3 region: CASSFPSGQSYEQYF. The CDR3 DNA reads as TGTGCCAGCAGCTTCCCGTCGGGTCAGAGCTACGAGCAGTACTTC. The chain couples TRBV11-2 to TRBJ2-5; the D is unclear. TRBJ2-7 matches the DNA end more closely, so the J call is doubtful. This CDR3 comprises 15 residues. Germline V lookup: CDR1 SGHAT, CDR2 FQNNGV.

The rearrangement uses TRBV10-3 and TRBJ2-2; TRBD1 is a possible D gene (5 bases). The germline CDR1 and CDR2 sequences are ENHRY and SYGVKD. This CDR3 contains 16 residues. V was shortened by 3 bases and J by 3 bases, with 14 bases between the two germline ends. The CDR3 loop is CAISDHGNRYTGELFF. The CDR3, as DNA: TGTGCCATCAGTGACCATGGAAACAGGTACACCGGGGAGCTGTTTTTT.

The sample holds one count of this clone. V usage is TRBV10-3 and J usage is TRBJ1-2; 7 bases agree with TRBD1. Trimming took 4 bases from V and 6 from J; bases not matched to a gene: 17. The CDR3 extends over 17 amino acids. The germline gives CDR1 ENHRY, CDR2 SYGVKD. The CDR3 DNA follows: TGTGCCATCAGTGCTTCCTCCGCCAGGGGGTTGGAAAATGGCTACACCTTC. Its translation: CAISASSARGLENGYTF.

The genes are TRBV4-1 and TRBJ2-5; 8 positions match TRBD1. The CDR3 sequence is 18 residues long. Germline assignment: CDR1 MGHRA and CDR2 YSYEKL. After removal of 2 bases from V and 7 bases from J, the junction contained 18 bases not matched to a gene. The CDR3 DNA reads as TGCGCCAGCAGCCAATCCATAGTGGCAGGGGGCTTGGAAGTGACCCAGTACTTC. It codes for CASSQSIVAGGLEVTQYF.

The chain recombines TRBV7-9 with TRBJ1-2; possibly TRBD1 for D (5 bases). The germline gives CDR1 SEHNR, CDR2 FQNEAQ (reference sequence). There are 14 residues in the CDR3. V shed 3 bases and J shed 6 bases, with 14 bases lying between them. DNA of the CDR3: TGTGCCAGCAGCTTTTGGCAGGGTTCGAATGGCTACACCTTC. It encodes CASSFWQGSNGYTF. Variable domain in full (rest from reference TRBV7-9 and TRBJ1-2): DTGVSQNPRHKITKRGQNVTFRCDPISEHNRLYWYRQTLGQGPEFLTYFQNEAQLEKSRLLSDRFSAERPKGSFSTLEIQRTEQGDSAMYLCASSFWQGSNGYTFGSGTRLTVV.

This rearrangement joins TRBV2 to TRBJ1-5; 7 positions match TRBD1. The germline V gene encodes CDR1 SNHLY and CDR2 FYNNEI. CDR3 length: 14 amino acids. The V and J ends lost 6 bases and 7 bases, in that order; junction bases with no gene match: 9. The DNA for the CDR3 is TGTGCCAGCAGGGCTGACAGGGCCAAACAGCCCCAGCATTTT. Translated, it gives CASRADRAKQPQHF.

The chain has TRBV4-1 and TRBJ2-2, with D unclear. Germline V gives CDR1 MGHRA, CDR2 YSYEKL. V was shortened by 0 bases and J by 0 bases, with 8 bases between the two germline ends. The CDR3 runs 16 residues. The DNA for the CDR3 is TGCGCCAGCAGCCAAGACGCGACTTCGAACACCGGGGAGCTGTTTTTT. Encoded protein: CASSQDATSNTGELFF.

In this sample, this clone turned up a few times. The genes are TRBV10-3 and TRBJ1-4, with 7 positions matching TRBD1. The V gene's germline CDR1 is ENHRY and CDR2 SYGVKD. The V and J ends lost 6 bases and 3 bases, in that order; junction bases with no gene match: 4. CDR3 size: 14 residues. In DNA form, the CDR3 reads TGTGCCATCAGCAGAGGGACAGCTAATGAAAAACTGTTTTTT. The encoded protein is CAISRGTANEKLFF.

This clone came up once. This sequence joins TRBV4-1 and TRBJ1-1; weak D call: TRBD1 (6 bases). Germline V lookup: CDR1 MGHRA, CDR2 YSYEKL. The V gene lost 2 bases and the J gene lost 3 bases, with 25 bases spanning the gap. The CDR3 totals 19 residues. CDR3 region: CASSQQGRGGFGVYTEAFF. The DNA for the CDR3 is TGCGCCAGCAGCCAACAGGGGAGGGGGGGGTTCGGGGTGTACACTGAAGCTTTCTTT.

The chain uses TRBV7-2 and TRBJ1-2; 10 positions match TRBD1. The CDR3 totals 15 residues. Germline CDR1 reads SGHTA; CDR2 reads FQGNSA. V was clipped by 1 base and J by 8 bases; unmatched bases: 7. CDR3 nucleotides: TGTGCCAGCAGCTTAGGTCAGGGGACAGGGGACGGCTACACCTTC. Protein sequence: CASSLGQGTGDGYTF.

The chain combines TRBV10-3 with TRBJ1-5; TRBD1 might be the D (5 bases). V was cut by 10 bases and J by 2 bases, with 15 bases left in between. The CDR3 is 14 amino acids. The V gene's germline CDR1 is ENHRY and CDR2 SYGVKD. CDR3 sequence reads: CATRDGGGNQPQHF. In DNA, the CDR3 is TGTGCCACCCGGGACGGAGGGGGCAATCAGCCCCAGCATTTT.

The chain combines TRBV19 with TRBJ1-6; D uncertain. V lost 5 bases, J lost 10 bases, and 18 bases lay in between. The CDR3 is 15 amino acids. Germline values: CDR1 LNHDA, CDR2 SQIVND (reference sequence). CDR3 coding DNA: TGTGCCAGTAGTGTACAGCCGGGGATTAACTCACCCCTCCACTTT. Translation gives CASSVQPGINSPLHF.

This clone was detected once. V gene TRBV19 combines with J gene TRBJ1-2, with 9 nucleotides matching TRBD1. This CDR3 region has 15 residues. Germline CDR1 and CDR2: LNHDA and SQIVND (reference sequence). J gave up 1 base and V 4 bases, and 4 bases lay outside the gene matches. The CDR3 DNA reads as TGTGCCAGTAGTAGGGACAGGGCCTATAACTATGGCTACACCTTC. It encodes CASSRDRAYNYGYTF.

This chain connects TRBV5-1 to TRBJ1-1; 11 nucleotides align to TRBD1. CDR1 SGHRS and CDR2 YFSETQ come from the germline V gene. V gave up 9 bases and J gave up 4 bases; unmatched junction bases: 17. The CDR3 totals 17 residues. Here the CDR3 DNA reads TGCGCCACCTCTATGGGGACAGGGGGTACTTGGGCCACTGAAGCTTTCTTT. Translating it yields CATSMGTGGTWATEAFF.

The CDR3 sequence: CASSTSRVSYGYTF. Here the CDR3 DNA reads TGTGCCAGCAGCACCAGCAGGGTATCCTATGGCTACACCTTC. The chain carries TRBV5-6 and TRBJ1-2; weak D call: TRBD1 (5 bases). Germline CDR1 and CDR2: SGHDT and YYEEEE. CDR3 length: 14 residues. V was trimmed by 4 bases and J by 4 bases, leaving 14 bases between them.

This clone occurred a few times. The genes are TRBV2 and TRBJ2-2; the match to TRBD2 covers 7 bases. V was pared by 4 bases and J by 4 bases, with 3 bases of the junction left unmatched. The CDR3 consists of 14 residues. Germline lookup yields CDR1 SNHLY and CDR2 FYNNEI. The CDR3 reads CASSVSGATGELFF. Here the CDR3 DNA reads TGTGCCAGCAGTGTCAGCGGGGCCACCGGGGAGCTGTTTTTT.

In regard to this clone: A read error may produce the germline difference seen at one junction end. The chain has TRBV7-9 and TRBJ1-2; D gene unclear. The CDR3 totals 12 residues. CDR1 and CDR2 (germline): SEHNR, FQNEAQ (reference sequence). The CDR3 DNA follows: TGTTCCAGCAGCCCTATAGACTATGGCTACACCTTC. Translation: CSSSPIDYGYTF.